This TCR beta chain was captured in a study of cytomegalovirus exposure and HLA in healthy donors. Trimming shortened V by 4 bases and J by 8 bases, and 11 bases separated the two germline ends. CDR1 is LNHDA and CDR2 is SQIVND in the germline V gene (reference sequence). The CDR3 runs to 12 residues. This clone was seen a few times. Its antigen is currently unknown. Study-wide findings and caveats: Relative to equally common others, HLA-associated TCR beta chains showed greater clonal expansion in a later analysis. Further analysis was carried out later, and it showed several of the most significant clusters appearing linked to common viral pathogens. A few chains tied to CMV proved CMV antigen-specific in vitro.

PCR was performed using 60 Vbeta and 13 Jbeta primers. Generated by immunoSEQ multiplex PCR, the TCRdb table keeps only in-frame clones and is missing some. The sample lists tens of thousands of clones, over 70% seen once, with roughly 1.1% in the top ten. The V and J genes are TRBV19 and TRBJ1-2, with no clear D. Sequenced: PBMCs. The clonotype comes from a girl aged 2-9 years in good health and CMV-seropositive. CDR3 loop: CASSTPAVGYTF. The CDR3 nucleotides read TGTGCCAGTAGTACCCCCGCAGTAGGCTACACCTTC.